The 31 T cell receptor beta chains in this list originate from one sample, sequenced in a study of T-cell memory formation after mild COVID-19 (dated by TCRdb to about 2021). Library generation was performed with 5' RACE. Sequenced on an Illumina NovaSeq 6000. TCRdb reanalyzed the raw reads on its own, using fastp at Q25 for trimming and MiXCR for clone calling, and kept in-frame beta chains. Identical CDR3 proteins give one entry, which carries the most common genes and DNA. The sample includes 500,000 to 550,000 distinct CDR3 sequences, with roughly 22% observed a single time. The ten largest clones capture around 12% of the sample. The sample was PBMCs or a T cell subset sorted from them (not recorded which). The receptors were gathered from an adult woman who had mild COVID-19 (a few samples of this study predate the infection). The sample titles of this study are shuffled in the database, so cell type and time point are left out; the donor was told from shared clones.

The V and J genes are TRBV7-2 and TRBJ2-2, with TRBD1 as a possible D gene (5 bases). The CDR3 extends over 14 amino acids. The V gene's germline CDR1 is SGHTA and CDR2 FQGNSA. V lost 5 bases and J lost 6, with 13 bases in between. The CDR3 DNA follows: TGTGCCAGCAGCCCATTTCTGGGGCCCGGGGAGCTGTTTTTT. Translation: CASSPFLGPGELFF.

This clonotype was picked up a small number of times. The chain employs TRBV9 and TRBJ1-1, with D perhaps TRBD1 (6 bases). V gave up 3 bases and J gave up 3 bases, with 12 bases separating them. CDR3 length: 14 residues. Looked up from germline, CDR1 is SGDLS and CDR2 is YYNGEE. The CDR3 DNA reads as TGTGCCAGCAGCGCACAAGGGGGATACACTGAAGCTTTCTTT. Amino acids: CASSAQGGYTEAFF.

The chain couples TRBV5-5 to TRBJ1-6, with 7 bases fitting TRBD1. Germline lookup yields CDR1 SGHKS and CDR2 YYEKEE (reference sequence). After removal of 4 bases from V and 11 bases from J, the junction contained 12 bases not matched to a gene. This CDR3 has 15 amino acids. The CDR3 sequence is CASSPPVGQSAPLHF. The CDR3 DNA follows: TGTGCCAGCAGCCCCCCCGTGGGACAGTCGGCACCCCTCCACTTT.

There are many counts of this clonotype. The V gene is TRBV12-3 or TRBV12-4, the J gene TRBJ2-5; D is perhaps TRBD2 (6 bases). This CDR3 region has 18 residues. V lost 4 bases and J 4 bases, leaving 25 bases between the germline ends. The CDR3: CASSSPGLFTPGGETQYF. The CDR3 DNA is TGTGCCAGCAGTTCCCCAGGATTGTTTACGCCCGGGGGAGAGACCCAGTACTTC.

This chain uses TRBV18 with TRBJ1-2; tentatively, D is TRBD1 (5 bases). Germline values: CDR1 KGHSH, CDR2 LQKENI. The CDR3 extends over 13 amino acids. V lost 0 bases and J lost 12, with 14 bases in between. The CDR3, as DNA: TGTGCCAGCTCACCACCGGGGCCATCTCCCCACACCTTC. This gives the protein CASSPPGPSPHTF.

The chain is built from TRBV9 and TRBJ1-2; D is possibly TRBD1 (5 bases). Germline-derived CDR1 and CDR2 are SGDLS and YYNGEE. This CDR3 spans 16 amino acids. Trimming pared 3 bases from V and 4 bases from J, leaving 19 bases between. Here the CDR3 DNA reads TGTGCCAGCAGCGCCCTGAAGCAAGGGACTGCCTATGGCTACACCTTC. Translation: CASSALKQGTAYGYTF.

The chain links TRBV7-8 to TRBJ1-4, with a possible D match to TRBD1 (6 bases). The germline V gene encodes CDR1 SGHVS and CDR2 FQNEAQ. The CDR3 is 15 amino acids. Trimming cost V 4 bases and J 6 bases, with 15 bases left between them. The CDR3 sequence is CASSSWTDWDEKLFF. CDR3 bases: TGTGCCAGCAGCTCATGGACAGACTGGGATGAAAAACTGTTTTTT.

This clonotype occurred a few times. The chain combines TRBV24-1 with TRBJ2-1; 13 bases fit TRBD2. This CDR3 has 16 amino acids. CDR1 and CDR2 from the germline V gene are KGHDR and SFDVKD. The junction had 5 bases not matched to a gene; V was cut back by 0 bases and J by 10 bases. CDR3 protein: CATSDLTSGGVQEQFF. The CDR3 DNA reads as TGTGCCACCAGTGATTTGACTAGCGGGGGGGTTCAGGAGCAGTTCTTC.

About this clonotype: A junction end diverges from the germline sequence, so it may reflect a read error. J is TRBJ2-7 and V is TRBV7-9; possibly TRBD1 for D (6 bases). The CDR3 has 12 residues. CDR1 is SEHNR and CDR2 is FQNEAQ in the germline V gene (reference sequence). DNA of the CDR3: TGTGCCAGCACCTTACAGGGCGACGAGCAGTACTTC. The encoded protein is CASTLQGDEQYF.

V usage is TRBV7-9 and J usage is TRBJ2-6; maybe TRBD1 (6 bases). Trimming took 0 bases from V and 0 from J, leaving 9 bases between them. This CDR3 contains 17 residues. The germline gives CDR1 SEHNR, CDR2 FQNEAQ (reference sequence). The CDR3 nucleotides are TGTGCCAGCAGCTTAGCAGGGACACACTCTGGGGCCAACGTCCTGACTTTC. It specifies CASSLAGTHSGANVLTF.

This clonotype was seen only a few times. This chain joins TRBV28 and TRBJ2-6, with D perhaps matching TRBD1 (5 bases). This CDR3 has 15 residues. Germline CDR1 reads MDHEN; CDR2 reads SYDVKM. The V end lost 5 bases, the J end lost 0 bases, and 8 bases lay between the germline ends. The CDR3 DNA follows: TGTGCCAGCAGTCCTGACAGCTCTGGGGCCAACGTCCTGACTTTC. The encoded protein is CASSPDSSGANVLTF.

The table lists this clonotype with many counts. The V and J genes are TRBV7-9 and TRBJ2-3; no clear D gene. Between the trimmed V and J ends, which lost 1 base and 6 bases, there was a span of 5 bases. The germline V gene encodes CDR1 SEHNR and CDR2 FQNEAQ (reference sequence). The CDR3 covers 12 residues. CDR3 residues: CASSLVRDTQYF. The CDR3, as DNA: TGTGCCAGCAGCTTAGTGCGGGATACGCAGTATTTT.

The gene calls are TRBV4-3 and TRBJ1-3; the D is unclear. The CDR3 sequence is 18 residues long. Trimming stripped 0 bases from V and 1 base from J, with 16 bases between. The germline V gene has CDR1 LGHNA and CDR2 YSLEER. Here the CDR3 reads CASSQEKTGLGSGNTIYF. CDR3 sequence (DNA): TGCGCCAGCAGCCAAGAAAAAACCGGGCTAGGGTCTGGAAACACCATATATTTT.

The V gene is TRBV6-5, the J gene TRBJ2-5; TRBD2 matches 7 bases. Looked up from germline, CDR1 is MNHEY and CDR2 is SVGAGI. The CDR3 extends over 16 amino acids. The trim removed 4 bases at V and 1 base at J, leaving 9 bases unmatched. Here the CDR3 reads CASSWGGVGAQETQYF. For the CDR3, the DNA is TGTGCCAGCAGTTGGGGGGGGGTCGGCGCCCAAGAGACCCAGTACTTC.

This clonotype showed up just a few times. The chain is built from TRBV6-2 or TRBV6-3 and TRBJ2-3; 12 bases map to TRBD1. V was clipped by 3 bases and J by 1 base; unmatched bases: 5. This CDR3 has 17 amino acids. Germline V gene lookup returns CDR1 MNHEY and CDR2 SVGEGT. The CDR3 spells CASSYAGTGGGTDTQYF. In DNA, the CDR3 is TGTGCCAGCAGTTATGCCGGGACAGGGGGCGGCACAGATACGCAGTATTTT.

The genes are TRBV27 and TRBJ2-7, with TRBD1 identical over 8 bases. CDR1 is MNHEY, CDR2 SMNVEV, per germline (reference sequence). Trimming at V came to 5 bases and at J to 2 bases, leaving 11 bases not matched to a gene. The CDR3 has 16 residues. Here the CDR3 reads CASSPRPGQVAYEQYF. Here the CDR3 DNA reads TGTGCCAGCAGTCCGCGACCGGGACAGGTGGCCTACGAGCAGTACTTC.

This clonotype was seen a handful of times. The chain combines TRBV5-4 with TRBJ2-5; D might be TRBD1 or TRBD2, each matching 5 bases. V lost 2 bases and J 5 bases, leaving 19 bases between the germline ends. Germline CDR1 and CDR2: SGHNT and YYREEE (reference sequence). The CDR3 consists of 16 residues. The CDR3 bases are TGTGCCAGCAGCTTCCGATGGGAGAAAGCAGGGGAGACCCAGTACTTC. Translated, it gives CASSFRWEKAGETQYF.

This clonotype was counted between two and nine times. V usage is TRBV19 and J usage is TRBJ1-2; 9 nucleotides align to TRBD1. Per germline, CDR1 LNHDA and CDR2 SQIVND (reference sequence). With 4 bases clipped from V and 2 bases from J, the junction kept 2 bases outside the gene matches. This CDR3 spans 14 amino acids. CDR3 in DNA: TGTGCCAGTAGTACTGACAGGGGGAACTATGGCTACACCTTC. As protein: CASSTDRGNYGYTF.

J is TRBJ2-1 and V is TRBV20-1; D tentatively reads TRBD1 or TRBD2 (5 bases each). CDR3 size: 13 residues. Trimming removed 6 bases from V and 8 bases from J, with 17 bases in between. Germline V gene data show CDR1 as DFQATT and CDR2 as SNEGSKA (reference sequence). CDR3: CSATGPQRDEQFF. The DNA for the CDR3 is TGCAGTGCCACGGGACCCCAAAGGGATGAGCAGTTCTTC.

This clonotype came up a few times. The V and J genes are TRBV9 and TRBJ1-1, with TRBD1 identical over 9 bases. CDR3 length: 17 residues. The V and J ends lost 2 bases and 4 bases, in that order; junction bases with no gene match: 12. The germline gives CDR1 SGDLS, CDR2 YYNGEE. This CDR3 is CASSVPRSGQGITEAFF. CDR3 DNA sequence: TGTGCCAGCAGCGTCCCGCGTTCGGGACAGGGAATCACTGAAGCTTTCTTT. Together with reference TRBV9 and TRBJ1-1, the CDR3 gives the full variable domain: DSGVTQTPKHLITATGQRVTLRCSPRSGDLSVYWYQQSLDQGLQFLIQYYNGEERAKGNILERFSAQQFPDLHSELNLSSLELGDSALYFCASSVPRSGQGITEAFFGQGTRLTVV.

The rearrangement uses TRBV6-2 or TRBV6-3 and TRBJ1-1; 10 positions agree with TRBD1. There are 17 residues in the CDR3. Germline V lookup: CDR1 MNHEY, CDR2 SVGEGT. V lost 8 bases, J lost 4 bases, and 16 bases stayed unmatched. The CDR3 loop reads CASLDRGRLARGTEAFF. The CDR3 region has the DNA TGTGCCAGCCTAGACAGGGGGCGATTGGCGCGGGGCACTGAAGCTTTCTTT.

This rearrangement joins TRBV5-1 to TRBJ2-7; 10 bases line up with TRBD2. V lost 4 bases and J lost 4; bases outside the gene matches: 5. This CDR3 has 14 amino acids. Looked up from germline, CDR1 is SGHRS and CDR2 is YFSETQ. The CDR3 DNA sequence: TGCGCCAGCAGCCCGAGCGGGGGGGTATACGAGCAGTACTTC. Amino acids: CASSPSGGVYEQYF. Full variable domain (outside the CDR3, taken from reference TRBV5-1 and TRBJ2-7): KAGVTQTPRYLIKTRGQQVTLSCSPISGHRSVSWYQQTPGQGLQFLFEYFSETQRNKGNFPGRFSGRQFSNSRSEMNVSTLELGDSALYLCASSPSGGVYEQYFGPGTRLTVT.

The chain has TRBV24-1 and TRBJ2-7; D gene unclear. This CDR3 is built from 15 residues. Per germline, CDR1 KGHDR and CDR2 SFDVKD. V lost 3 bases and J lost 7, with 18 bases in between. This CDR3 reads CATSDIRAAPSEQYF. As DNA, the CDR3 is TGTGCCACCAGTGATATTCGGGCGGCACCCTCGGAGCAGTACTTC.

The chain is built from TRBV9 and TRBJ1-2; tentative D call: TRBD1 (5 bases). V lost 0 bases to trimming and J lost 5 bases, with 5 bases between them. The CDR3 is 12 amino acids. The germline V gene encodes CDR1 SGDLS and CDR2 YYNGEE. The DNA for the CDR3 is TGTGCCAGCAGCGTAGCAGGGTATGGCTACACCTTC. This translates into CASSVAGYGYTF.

This clonotype was recorded at least ten times. The rearrangement uses TRBV29-1 and TRBJ2-3; D perhaps matches TRBD1 (6 bases). Looked up from germline, CDR1 is SQVTM and CDR2 is ANQGSEA. The CDR3 has 16 amino acids. V lost 4 bases to trimming and J lost 1 base, with 18 bases between them. The CDR3 region is CSVGYTGIGGTDTQYF. The DNA of the CDR3 is TGCAGCGTTGGATATACAGGGATTGGGGGCACAGATACGCAGTATTTT.

The chain joins TRBV5-4 to TRBJ1-3, with no clear D. Trimming left V 4 bases short and J 4 bases short, with 15 bases between. The CDR3 totals 15 residues. Germline CDR1 and CDR2: SGHNT and YYREEE (reference sequence). CDR3 region: CASSVSPGRGNTIYF. CDR3 bases: TGTGCCAGCAGCGTCTCCCCGGGCAGAGGAAACACCATATATTTT.

This clonotype has a handful of counts. J is TRBJ1-5 and V is TRBV6-6, with D possibly matching TRBD1 (6 bases). The germline V and J ends were trimmed by 7 bases and 9 bases, with 22 bases remaining between them. Germline values: CDR1 MNHNY, CDR2 SVGAGI (reference sequence). The CDR3 is 15 residues long. This CDR3 is CASTQLGQGMLPQHF. Here the CDR3 DNA reads TGTGCCAGCACCCAATTGGGGCAGGGGATGCTGCCCCAGCATTTT.

V and J are TRBV18 and TRBJ2-7; D gene unclear. CDR1 and CDR2 from the germline V gene are KGHSH and LQKENI. Deletions cut 6 bases from V and 4 bases from J, with 10 bases between. The CDR3 is made up of 12 amino acids. The CDR3 DNA reads TGTGCCAGCTCTCCTACTGAGTACGAGCAGTACTTC. Amino acids: CASSPTEYEQYF. Full variable domain (outside the CDR3, taken from reference TRBV18 and TRBJ2-7): NAGVMQNPRHLVRRRGQEARLRCSPMKGHSHVYWYRQLPEEGLKFMVYLQKENIIDESGMPKERFSAEFPKEGPSILRIQQVVRGDSAAYFCASSPTEYEQYFGPGTRLTVT.

The rearrangement links TRBV11-3 to TRBJ2-7; tentatively, D is TRBD1 (5 bases). V was cut by 4 bases and J by 3 bases, with 16 bases left in between. The germline CDR1 and CDR2 sequences are SGHNT and YENEEA. The CDR3 has 15 amino acids. The CDR3: CASSSRRGRDYEQYF. The CDR3 bases are TGTGCCAGCAGCTCTCGCCGAGGCAGGGACTACGAGCAGTACTTC.

This rearrangement joins TRBV4-3 to TRBJ2-7; D not certain. The CDR3 extends over 15 amino acids. V gave up 0 bases and J gave up 3 bases, with 12 bases separating them. Germline lookup yields CDR1 LGHNA and CDR2 YSLEER. The CDR3 reads CASSQDRESLYEQYF. CDR3 coding DNA: TGCGCCAGCAGCCAAGATCGCGAGTCCCTCTACGAGCAGTACTTC.

V and J are TRBV5-3 and TRBJ2-1; TRBD2 agrees at 9 bases. TRBV5-3 is an ORF, and what it does is uncertain. The CDR3 totals 16 residues. V shed 6 bases, J shed 6 bases, and the junction held 13 bases outside the gene matches. The CDR3, as DNA: TGTGCCAGAATGTCACCGATGGGACTAGCCCTCAATGAGCAGTTCTTC. Amino acids: CARMSPMGLALNEQFF.